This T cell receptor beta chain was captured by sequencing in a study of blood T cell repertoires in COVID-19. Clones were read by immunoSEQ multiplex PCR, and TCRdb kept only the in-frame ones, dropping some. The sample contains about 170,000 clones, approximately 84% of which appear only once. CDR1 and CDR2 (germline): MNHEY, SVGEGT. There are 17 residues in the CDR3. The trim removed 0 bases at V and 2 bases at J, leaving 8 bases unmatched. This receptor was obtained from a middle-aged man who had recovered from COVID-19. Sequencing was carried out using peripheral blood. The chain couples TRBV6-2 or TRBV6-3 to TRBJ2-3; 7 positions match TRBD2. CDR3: CASSYSPSGVDTDTQYF. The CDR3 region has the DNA TGTGCCAGCAGTTACTCGCCCAGCGGGGTTGACACAGATACGCAGTATTTT.